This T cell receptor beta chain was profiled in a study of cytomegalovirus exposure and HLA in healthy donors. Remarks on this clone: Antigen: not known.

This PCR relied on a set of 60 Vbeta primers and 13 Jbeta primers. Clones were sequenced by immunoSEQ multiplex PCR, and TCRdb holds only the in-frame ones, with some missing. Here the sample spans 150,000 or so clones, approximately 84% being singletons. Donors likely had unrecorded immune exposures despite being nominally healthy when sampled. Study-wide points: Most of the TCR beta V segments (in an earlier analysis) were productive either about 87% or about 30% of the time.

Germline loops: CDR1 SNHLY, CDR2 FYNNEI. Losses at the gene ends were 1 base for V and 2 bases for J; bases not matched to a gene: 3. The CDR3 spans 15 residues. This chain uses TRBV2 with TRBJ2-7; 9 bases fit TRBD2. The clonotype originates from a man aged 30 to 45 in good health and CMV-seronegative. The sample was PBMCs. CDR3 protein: CASSEGGGAAYEQYF. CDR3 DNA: TGTGCCAGCAGTGAAGGCGGGGGGGCCGCCTACGAGCAGTACTTC.